Sequencing of this T cell receptor (beta chain) was carried out in a study of T cells in Graves' hyperthyroidism and ophthalmopathy. Trimming stripped 6 bases from V and 2 bases from J, with 11 bases between. This CDR3 contains 14 residues. The germline V gene has CDR1 MGHDK and CDR2 SYGVNS. This clonotype has at least ten counts. The antigen is not known. What was amplified from RNA transcripts were TCR beta CDR3 regions. HTBI primers were used for first-round RT-PCR of the TCR CDR3. TCRdb reanalysed the multiplex PCR reads using MiXCR and keeps one entry per CDR3 protein. The profile shows hundreds of thousands of distinct CDR3 sequences, approximately 42% of them singletons. Study-level findings and limits: The blood repertoire included most of the expanded thyroid clonotypes above 0.001.

The specimen was peripheral blood or thyroid tissue (not recorded which). This receptor was identified in an adult man with Graves' disease, either hyperthyroidism or ophthalmopathy (not recorded which). V and J are TRBV25-1 and TRBJ1-5; D is uncertain. This CDR3 reads CASSAIGGNQPQHF. The CDR3 DNA reads as TGTGCCAGCAGCGCCATTGGGGGCAATCAGCCCCAGCATTTT.